Below, 4 T cell receptor beta chains from the same sample are listed, as sequenced in a study of cytomegalovirus exposure and HLA in healthy donors. The PCR was carried out with 60 Vbeta primers and 13 Jbeta primers. TCRdb's table, derived via immunoSEQ multiplex PCR, lists solely in-frame clones and lacks some. The table records some 100,000 clones, more than 70% of them present only once. Sequenced material: PBMCs. These receptors originate from a man over 45 in good health and CMV-seropositive.

The chain joins TRBV19 to TRBJ2-5, with TRBD2 identical over 12 bases. Germline CDR1 and CDR2: LNHDA and SQIVND (reference sequence). The ends lost 7 bases at V and 7 bases at J; junction bases unmatched: 7. The CDR3 covers 14 residues. CDR3 nucleotide sequence: TGTGCCAGTATGCCTAGCGGGGGGGCCCGGACCCAGTACTTC. Its translation: CASMPSGGARTQYF.

There are a few counts of this clone. The genes are TRBV7-9 and TRBJ2-7, with D tentatively TRBD2 (5 bases). The end of the DNA aligns better with TRBJ2-5, so the J call may be wrong. Germline V CDR1 and CDR2: SEHNR, FQNEAQ (reference sequence). The CDR3 runs 14 residues. The CDR3 here is CASSLGSSQETQYF. Here the CDR3 DNA reads TGTGCCAGCAGCTTGGGGTCTAGCCAGGAGACCCAGTACTTC.

V usage is TRBV29-1 and J usage is TRBJ2-7; 9 bases fit TRBD1. Germline lookup yields CDR1 SQVTM and CDR2 ANQGSEA. The V gene end was trimmed by 4 bases and the J gene end by 3 bases; junction bases not matched to a gene: 7. This CDR3 is 14 amino acids long. The CDR3 protein is CSVVRDRDIYEQYF. The CDR3 DNA sequence: TGCAGCGTTGTCCGGGACAGGGATATCTACGAGCAGTACTTC.

The CDR3 loop is CASSDGQGSSGNTIYF. CDR3 bases: TGTGCCAGCAGTGACGGGCAGGGAAGCTCTGGAAACACCATATATTTT. The genes are TRBV6-1 and TRBJ1-3, with D possibly TRBD1 on 5 matching bases. The V end was cut by 3 bases, the J end by 0 bases, with 12 bases between. The V gene's germline CDR1 is MNHNS and CDR2 SASEGT. There are 16 residues in the CDR3.